The clone carrying this TCR beta chain was seen at least ten times. Its specificity is not known. The CDR3 extends over 15 amino acids. The trim removed 4 bases at V and 6 bases at J, leaving 8 bases unmatched. In germline, CDR1 is MNHEY, CDR2 SMNVEV (reference sequence). The data originate from a study of early T cells in non-severe SARS-CoV-2 infection. Study-level background: From unsorted whole blood, bulk RNA was sequenced, and the chains remained unpaired. Study-level points and caveats: Anti-spike CD8 responses were favored by VDJdb matching, which missed private and CD4 specificities.

TCRdb re-called the 5' RACE reads through MiXCR, storing one row per CDR3 protein. Of some 30,000 distinct CDR3 sequences listed, around 3% are singletons. The material sequenced was whole blood. This clonotype was obtained from an adult who was a healthcare worker with PCR-confirmed SARS-CoV-2 infection or an uninfected control (not recorded which). The chain recombines TRBV27 with TRBJ2-1; 8 bases align to TRBD1. CDR3 bases: TGTGCCAGCAGTTCAACACAGGGACAGGTCAATGAGCAGTTCTTC. Translation gives CASSSTQGQVNEQFF.